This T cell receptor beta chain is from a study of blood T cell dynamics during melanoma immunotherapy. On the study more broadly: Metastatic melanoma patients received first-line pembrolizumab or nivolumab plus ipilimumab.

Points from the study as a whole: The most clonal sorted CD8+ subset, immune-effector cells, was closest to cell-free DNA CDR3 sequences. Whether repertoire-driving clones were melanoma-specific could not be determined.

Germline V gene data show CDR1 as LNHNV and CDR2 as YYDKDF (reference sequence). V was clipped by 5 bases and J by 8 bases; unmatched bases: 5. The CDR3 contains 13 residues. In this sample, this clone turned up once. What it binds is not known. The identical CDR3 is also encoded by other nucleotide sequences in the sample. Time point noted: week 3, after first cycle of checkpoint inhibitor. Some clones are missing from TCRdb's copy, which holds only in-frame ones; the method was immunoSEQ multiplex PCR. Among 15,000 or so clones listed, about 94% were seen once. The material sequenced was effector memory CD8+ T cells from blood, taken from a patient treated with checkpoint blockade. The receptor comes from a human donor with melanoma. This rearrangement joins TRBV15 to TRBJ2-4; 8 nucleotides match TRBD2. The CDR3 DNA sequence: TGTGCCACCAGCTACGGGAGGGGAGACATTCAGTACTTC. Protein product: CATSYGRGDIQYF.